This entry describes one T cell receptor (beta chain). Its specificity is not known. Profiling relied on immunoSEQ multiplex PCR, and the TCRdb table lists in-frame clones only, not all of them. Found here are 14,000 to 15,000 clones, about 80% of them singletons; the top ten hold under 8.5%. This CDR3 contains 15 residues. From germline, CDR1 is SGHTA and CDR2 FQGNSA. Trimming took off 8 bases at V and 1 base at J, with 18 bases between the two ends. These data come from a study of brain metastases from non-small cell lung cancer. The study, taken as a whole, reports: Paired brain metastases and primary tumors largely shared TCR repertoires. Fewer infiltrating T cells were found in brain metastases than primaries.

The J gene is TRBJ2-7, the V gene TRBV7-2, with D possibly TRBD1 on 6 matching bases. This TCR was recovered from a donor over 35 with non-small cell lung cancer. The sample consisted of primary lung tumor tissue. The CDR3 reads CASRLQPGQSYEQYF. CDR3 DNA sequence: TGTGCCAGCCGACTCCAGCCGGGACAATCCTACGAGCAGTACTTC.